One and the same sample provided the 21 T cell receptor beta chains below, sequenced in a study of shared clonotypes between healthy human individuals. Assay: immunoSEQ multiplex PCR; the TCRdb copy retains only in-frame clones and omits some. In the table there are a few million clones, around 93% of which are singletons. The sequenced sample consisted of naive CD4+ T cells from PBMCs. The subset here: CD45RA+ positively selected. The receptor set was obtained from a man younger than 30 in good health. Some clones in this sample may be carry-over from other donors' samples.

The V and J genes are TRBV4-1 and TRBJ2-5, with 9 bases identical to TRBD1. The J call may be faulty, since TRBJ2-7 better matches the DNA end. Per the germline V gene, CDR1 is MGHRA and CDR2 is YSYEKL. The length of the CDR3 is 16 residues. CDR3 coding DNA: TGCGCCAGCAGCCGTGCCCCGGGACAGGGTTTCTACGAGCAGTACTTC. Translation gives CASSRAPGQGFYEQYF.

Remarks on this clone: Other DNA sequences of this sample code for an identical CDR3. The chain joins TRBV5-4 to TRBJ2-1; D remains unclear. V was shortened by 0 bases and J by 8 bases, with 9 bases between the two germline ends. Looked up from germline, CDR1 is SGHNT and CDR2 is YYREEE (reference sequence). CDR3 length: 13 amino acids. CDR3 sequence reads: CASSLASSDEQFF. The CDR3 nucleotides are TGTGCCAGCAGCTTGGCCTCCTCGGATGAGCAGTTCTTC.

The chain couples TRBV9 to TRBJ1-2; no clear D. The CDR3 extends over 16 amino acids. The V gene's germline CDR1 is SGDLS and CDR2 YYNGEE. The V gene lost 1 base and the J gene lost 4 bases, with 17 bases spanning the gap. The CDR3 region is CASSVSQEGGSYGYTF. The DNA for the CDR3 is TGTGCCAGCAGCGTATCCCAGGAGGGTGGAAGCTATGGCTACACCTTC. Filled out from reference TRBV9 and TRBJ1-2, the complete variable domain reads DSGVTQTPKHLITATGQRVTLRCSPRSGDLSVYWYQQSLDQGLQFLIQYYNGEERAKGNILERFSAQQFPDLHSELNLSSLELGDSALYFCASSVSQEGGSYGYTFGSGTRLTVV.

The chain carries TRBV2 and TRBJ1-1; D gene ambiguous. Trimming cost V 6 bases and J 2 bases, with 13 bases left between them. The V gene's germline CDR1 is SNHLY and CDR2 FYNNEI. The CDR3 runs to 14 residues. The CDR3 DNA reads TGTGCCAGCAGCTGGGGTTCCCCAAACACTGAAGCTTTCTTT. It encodes CASSWGSPNTEAFF.

The chain employs TRBV25-1 and TRBJ2-2, with a tentative D call TRBD2 (6 bases). V lost 3 bases to trimming and J lost 0 bases, with 17 bases between them. Germline V CDR1 and CDR2: MGHDK, SYGVNS. The CDR3 sequence is 18 residues long. CDR3 DNA: TGTGCCAGCAGTGACGGCCTCAGCGGGCCTACGAACACCGGGGAGCTGTTTTTT. Translated: CASSDGLSGPTNTGELFF.

The chain joins TRBV11-2 to TRBJ2-7; D tentatively fits TRBD1 or TRBD2 (5 bases each). The CDR3 runs 13 residues. Per the germline V gene, CDR1 is SGHAT and CDR2 is FQNNGV. V was shortened by 4 bases and J by 3 bases, with 10 bases between the two germline ends. The CDR3 DNA is TGTGCCAGCAGCTCGGGACCCTACTACGAGCAGTACTTC. Translating it yields CASSSGPYYEQYF. The variable domain in full, completed from reference TRBV11-2 and TRBJ2-7, reads EAGVAQSPRYKIIEKRQSVAFWCNPISGHATLYWYQQILGQGPKLLIQFQNNGVVDDSQLPKDRFSAERLKGVDSTLKIQPAKLEDSAVYLCASSSGPYYEQYFGPGTRLTVT.

This rearrangement joins TRBV29-1 to TRBJ2-1, with 9 bases lining up with TRBD2. The ends lost 8 bases at V and 5 bases at J; junction bases unmatched: 16. CDR1 is SQVTM and CDR2 is ANQGSEA in the germline V gene. This CDR3 is 16 amino acids long. DNA of the CDR3: TGCAGCCCAATGATCTGGGAAGCGGGAGGTAACAATGAGCAGTTCTTC. Protein product: CSPMIWEAGGNNEQFF.

The chain couples TRBV19 to TRBJ1-5, with TRBD1 as a possible D gene (6 bases). The CDR3 spans 14 residues. Germline V lookup: CDR1 LNHDA, CDR2 SQIVND (reference sequence). The V and J ends lost 7 bases and 9 bases respectively, with 19 bases between them. For the CDR3, the DNA is TGTGCCAGTACCCTCCGGGACACCGCCATGCCCCAGCATTTT. Amino acid sequence: CASTLRDTAMPQHF.

This rearrangement joins TRBV18 to TRBJ2-6; TRBD1 aligns across 8 bases. The CDR3 runs to 17 residues. The germline V gene has CDR1 KGHSH and CDR2 LQKENI. V lost 4 bases and J lost 0; bases outside the gene matches: 5. The chain's CDR3 is CASSLGQGNSGANVLTF. CDR3 nucleotides: TGTGCCAGCTCACTCGGACAGGGCAACTCTGGGGCCAACGTCCTGACTTTC.

The rearrangement uses TRBV7-3 and TRBJ2-2, with 9 nucleotides matching TRBD2. V was clipped by 2 bases and J by 3 bases; unmatched bases: 4. The CDR3 totals 16 residues. Germline CDR1 SGHTA, CDR2 FQGTGA. The CDR3 DNA follows: TGTGCCAGCAGCTTAGTTGCGGGAGGGGACACCGGGGAGCTGTTTTTT. Residues: CASSLVAGGDTGELFF.

The chain couples TRBV27 to TRBJ2-1; 9 bases line up with TRBD1. V shed 2 bases and J 9 bases; nucleotides not matched to a gene: 8. The germline V gene encodes CDR1 MNHEY and CDR2 SMNVEV (reference sequence). The CDR3 extends over 15 amino acids. CDR3 DNA sequence: TGTGCCAGCAGTTTAGAAACAGGGGGCTTCGGTGAGCAGTTCTTC. It yields the protein CASSLETGGFGEQFF.

The CDR3 DNA sequence: TGTGCCAGCAAAACCGGGAGTCGCACAGATACGCAGTATTTT. Translating gives CASKTGSRTDTQYF. The chain uses TRBV6-5 and TRBJ2-3; the D gene is possibly TRBD2 (6 bases). The CDR3 is made up of 14 amino acids. Trimming stripped 7 bases from V and 1 base from J, with 12 bases between. Germline-derived CDR1 and CDR2 are MNHEY and SVGAGI.

Details on this clone: This specimen includes other DNA sequences encoding the same CDR3. The rearrangement links TRBV28 to TRBJ2-7; 8 bases fit TRBD2. This CDR3 comprises 15 residues. Germline V gene data show CDR1 as MDHEN and CDR2 as SYDVKM. Trimming at V came to 4 bases and at J to 4 bases, leaving 9 bases not matched to a gene. This CDR3 reads CASSWASGSRYEQYF. CDR3 nucleotide sequence: TGTGCCAGCAGTTGGGCGAGCGGGAGTCGGTACGAGCAGTACTTC.

Remarks on this clone: The same CDR3 also results from other DNA sequences found in this sample. The chain joins TRBV28 to TRBJ2-1, with D unresolved. Germline V gene data show CDR1 as MDHEN and CDR2 as SYDVKM. The CDR3 has 12 amino acids. V lost 1 base and J lost 9, with 7 bases in between. The CDR3 loop is CASSLSRSEQFF. The CDR3 coding sequence is TGTGCCAGCAGTTTATCCCGCAGTGAGCAGTTCTTC.

This rearrangement joins TRBV6-5 to TRBJ2-3; TRBD1 matches at 9 bases. The CDR3 extends over 12 amino acids. From germline, CDR1 is MNHEY and CDR2 SVGAGI. V dropped 6 bases and J dropped 13; count of bases not matched to a gene: 8. CDR3 amino acids: CASRTQGASEYF. CDR3 DNA: TGTGCCAGCAGAACACAGGGGGCTTCGGAGTATTTT.

The chain couples TRBV6-1 to TRBJ2-1, with 8 bases lining up with TRBD1. J gave up 0 bases and V 10 bases, and 2 bases lay outside the gene matches. The length of the CDR3 is 13 residues. Germline-derived CDR1 and CDR2 are MNHNS and SASEGT. Here the CDR3 DNA reads TGTGCCACGGACAGGGACTCCTACAATGAGCAGTTCTTC. Its protein product is CATDRDSYNEQFF.

The chain has TRBV7-9 and TRBJ1-1; a possible D gene is TRBD1 (5 bases). Trimming stripped 2 bases from V and 8 bases from J, with 30 bases between. Germline CDR1 is SEHNR and CDR2 is FQNEAQ (reference sequence). The CDR3 consists of 19 residues. The CDR3 loop reads CASSLLRNGRKGGDGEAFF. The CDR3 region has the DNA TGTGCCAGCAGCTTATTAAGAAACGGGAGAAAAGGAGGGGACGGGGAAGCTTTCTTT.

The genes are TRBV7-9 and TRBJ1-5; D is unclear. The V and J ends lost 4 bases and 0 bases respectively, with 4 bases between them. This CDR3 has 13 residues. The germline CDR1 and CDR2 sequences are SEHNR and FQNEAQ (reference sequence). The CDR3 DNA sequence: TGTGCCAGCAGCTATAATAGCAATCAGCCCCAGCATTTT. Protein product: CASSYNSNQPQHF. The full variable domain, completed using reference TRBV7-9 and TRBJ1-5, is DTGVSQNPRHKITKRGQNVTFRCDPISEHNRLYWYRQTLGQGPEFLTYFQNEAQLEKSRLLSDRFSAERPKGSFSTLEIQRTEQGDSAMYLCASSYNSNQPQHFGDGTRLSIL.

The chain recombines TRBV21-1 with TRBJ2-7; no DNA check was done on the table's D call, TRBD2. TRBV21-1 is tagged as a pseudogene. The CDR3 has 15 amino acids. CDR3 sequence (DNA): TGTGCCAGCAGCAAGGGGGGGAATTTCCCCGACGAGCAGTACTTC. It codes for CASSKGGNFPDEQYF.

V and J are TRBV2 and TRBJ2-5; D gene unclear. V lost 2 bases and J 5 bases, leaving 6 bases between the germline ends. The V gene's germline CDR1 is SNHLY and CDR2 FYNNEI. CDR3 length equals 12 residues. The CDR3 protein is CASSEYVETQYF. The CDR3 DNA is TGTGCCAGCAGTGAATACGTTGAGACCCAGTACTTC.

The rearrangement joins TRBV27 to TRBJ1-2; D is unclear. Germline CDR1 MNHEY, CDR2 SMNVEV (reference sequence). CDR3 size: 13 residues. With 6 bases removed from V and 6 bases from J, the gap between germline ends came to 14 bases. The CDR3 sequence is CASSPPFRNGYTF. As DNA, the CDR3 is TGTGCCAGCAGCCCCCCCTTTAGAAATGGCTACACCTTC.